A single sample gave rise to the 13 T cell receptor beta chains below, sequenced in a study of blood T cell repertoires in COVID-19. This table comes from immunoSEQ multiplex PCR, and its TCRdb copy is limited to in-frame clones, with some not included. The sample lists around 300,000 clones, roughly 88% occurring once. Sequenced: peripheral blood. The receptors derive from a woman under 40 with COVID-19, enrolled during active disease.

The V and J genes are TRBV4-2 and TRBJ2-7, with D possibly TRBD1 on 6 matching bases. Germline V gene lookup returns CDR1 LGHNA and CDR2 YNFKEQ. The germline V and J ends were trimmed by 0 bases and 6 bases, with 15 bases remaining between them. This CDR3 is 15 amino acids long. CDR3 bases: TGTGCCAGCAGCCAAGATCGTGGGGGCAGCGGCGAGCAGTACTTC. It codes for CASSQDRGGSGEQYF.

The chain uses TRBV6-4 and TRBJ1-1; perhaps TRBD1 as D (6 bases). Germline lookup yields CDR1 MRHNA and CDR2 SNTAGT. V was cut by 10 bases and J by 3 bases, with 21 bases left in between. The CDR3 sequence is 15 residues long. This CDR3 is CATRPTGEVHTEAFF. In DNA, the CDR3 is TGTGCCACCAGGCCGACAGGAGAGGTACACACTGAAGCTTTCTTT.

The chain couples TRBV11-2 to TRBJ2-7; TRBD2 is a possible D gene (5 bases). Deletions cut 4 bases from V and 5 bases from J, with 9 bases between. CDR3 length: 12 amino acids. The germline gives CDR1 SGHAT, CDR2 FQNNGV. The CDR3: CASSSGWNEQYF. CDR3 sequence (DNA): TGTGCCAGCAGCTCGGGGTGGAACGAGCAGTACTTC.

The V call is TRBV10-3, the J call TRBJ1-1; perhaps TRBD1 as D (6 bases). Germline CDR1 is ENHRY and CDR2 is SYGVKD. The CDR3 totals 17 residues. With 0 bases removed from V and 8 bases from J, the gap between germline ends came to 22 bases. CDR3 in amino acids: CAISESYQGQPNQEAFF. The CDR3 DNA follows: TGTGCCATCAGTGAGTCGTACCAGGGGCAGCCTAATCAGGAAGCTTTCTTT.

This clone was found once. V and J are TRBV18 and TRBJ1-2; D unresolved. The CDR3 is 13 residues long. V was cut by 3 bases and J by 6 bases, with 11 bases left in between. Germline V lookup: CDR1 KGHSH, CDR2 LQKENI. The CDR3 loop reads CASSPRKGDGYTF. The CDR3 nucleotides are TGTGCCAGCTCACCTAGGAAGGGAGATGGCTACACCTTC.

This chain joins TRBV10-3 and TRBJ1-2, with no clear D. CDR3 length equals 14 residues. V was cut by 5 bases and J by 8 bases, with 18 bases left in between. Germline V gene data show CDR1 as ENHRY and CDR2 as SYGVKD. The DNA for the CDR3 is TGTGCCATCAGTAACCCTGGTCTAGGTAACGGCTACACCTTC. Encoded protein: CAISNPGLGNGYTF.

The rearrangement links TRBV5-4 to TRBJ2-1; D may be TRBD1 (5 bases). Germline CDR1 SGHNT, CDR2 YYREEE (reference sequence). The V and J ends lost 3 bases and 2 bases respectively, with 9 bases between them. The CDR3 loop spans 14 amino acids. For the CDR3, the DNA is TGTGCCAGCAGCTCAGGGTTAGCCTACAATGAGCAGTTCTTC. As protein: CASSSGLAYNEQFF. The full variable domain, in which reference TRBV5-4 and TRBJ2-1 provide the parts outside the CDR3, is ETGVTQSPTHLIKTRGQQVTLRCSSQSGHNTVSWYQQALGQGPQFIFQYYREEENGRGNFPPRFSGLQFPNYSSELNVNALELDDSALYLCASSSGLAYNEQFFGPGTRLTVL.

The rearrangement uses TRBV11-2 and TRBJ2-2; 10 bases agree with TRBD2. The trim removed 3 bases at V and 9 bases at J, leaving 7 bases unmatched. Germline V gene lookup returns CDR1 SGHAT and CDR2 FQNNGV. The CDR3 totals 15 residues. CDR3 loop: CASSFRVAGGRELFF. DNA of the CDR3: TGTGCCAGCAGCTTTAGGGTAGCGGGAGGCCGGGAGCTGTTTTTT.

This clone was counted a single time. The chain employs TRBV19 and TRBJ1-1; TRBD1 agrees at 12 bases. The CDR3 is 15 residues long. The germline V gene encodes CDR1 LNHDA and CDR2 SQIVND (reference sequence). The junction had 13 bases not matched to a gene; V was cut back by 5 bases and J by 12 bases. The CDR3 coding sequence is TGTGCCAGTAGTTCCCCCGGGACAGGGGGCGAAGGAACTTTCTTT. Protein product: CASSSPGTGGEGTFF.

This clone was detected only once. The chain combines TRBV18 with TRBJ2-2; the D is unclear. Germline CDR1 and CDR2: KGHSH and LQKENI. V dropped 6 bases and J dropped 4 bases, with 18 bases sitting between them. There are 16 residues in the CDR3. The CDR3 DNA is TGTGCCAGCTCCCGGCCCTTGAGGAAATCCACCGGGGAGCTGTTTTTT. It specifies CASSRPLRKSTGELFF.

This clone was picked up one time. This sequence joins TRBV6-6 and TRBJ1-1, with 10 bases aligning to TRBD1. V was clipped by 7 bases and J by 4 bases; unmatched bases: 6. The germline CDR1 and CDR2 sequences are MNHNY and SVGAGI (reference sequence). This CDR3 is 14 amino acids long. The DNA of the CDR3 is TGTGCCAGCATCGACAGGGGGCCCGGCACTGAAGCTTTCTTT. Its protein is CASIDRGPGTEAFF.

In this sample, this clone turned up a few times. The chain couples TRBV14 to TRBJ1-3; TRBD1 matches 7 bases. V dropped 3 bases and J dropped 0; count of bases not matched to a gene: 11. CDR1 and CDR2 (germline): SGHDN, FVKESK. This CDR3 region has 18 residues. The CDR3 sequence is CASSHNRRGHLSGNTIYF. The CDR3 DNA sequence: TGTGCCAGCAGCCATAATAGGAGGGGGCACCTCTCTGGAAACACCATATATTTT.

The chain joins TRBV7-9 to TRBJ1-2; a weak D match, TRBD1 (6 bases). With 5 bases removed from V and 2 bases from J, the gap between germline ends came to 9 bases. CDR1 is SEHNR and CDR2 is FQNEAQ in the germline V gene (reference sequence). The length of the CDR3 is 13 residues. The CDR3 loop reads CASSVTGNYGYTF. The CDR3, as DNA: TGTGCCAGCAGCGTGACAGGAAACTATGGCTACACCTTC.